This TCR beta chain was obtained from a study of T-cell memory formation after mild COVID-19. The CDR3 loop spans 16 amino acids. V was shortened by 4 bases and J by 0 bases, with 15 bases between the two germline ends. Germline CDR1 is LGHNA and CDR2 is YNFKEQ. TCRdb re-called the 5' RACE reads through MiXCR, storing one row per CDR3 protein. The sample yields around 200,000 distinct CDR3 sequences, about 10% seen once. This clonotype originated in a man younger than 35 who had mild COVID-19 (a few samples of this study predate the infection). Cell type and time point are not known. The chain uses TRBV4-2 and TRBJ1-1, with D maybe TRBD1 (5 bases). Sequenced material: PBMCs or a T cell subset sorted from them (not recorded which). The DNA for the CDR3 is TGTGCCAGCAGCCCAGAAACCAGGGTCCTGAACACTGAAGCTTTCTTT. Translation: CASSPETRVLNTEAFF.